What follows describes a single T cell receptor (beta chain). PCR was performed a second time for about 7 to 12 cycles using a sample-barcoded 5' primer and a J-beta primer mix. TCRdb re-called the 5' RACE reads with MiXCR, one entry per CDR3 protein. The sample carries hundreds of thousands of distinct CDR3 sequences, 20% to 25% recorded once. These data belong to a study of blood T cells in healthy people across ages. The specimen was blood. The clonotype originates from a man in his 70s in good health.

The CDR3 nucleotides are TGCGCCAGCAGCGCCCTTACAGGGGTCGATGAGCAGTTCTTC. Protein: CASSALTGVDEQFF. The V gene is TRBV5-1, the J gene TRBJ2-1; 7 bases fit TRBD1. CDR1 is SGHRS, CDR2 YFSETQ, per germline. J lost 8 bases, V lost 4 bases, and 9 bases had no gene match. The CDR3 totals 14 residues.